This TCR beta chain was obtained from a study of cytomegalovirus exposure and HLA in healthy donors (dated by TCRdb to 2015 to 2018). Broadly, across the study: The 550 to 750 repertoires of the first cohort and the 95 to 150 validation repertoires were produced on the same platform, according to a later analysis. The study aimed to test whether signatures of past pathogen exposure could be identified by cataloging public T cell receptors. A separate validation cohort of roughly 130 different subjects was used in addition to the 666-subject first cohort. High-throughput TCR immunosequencing, statistical association of individual TCRs with disease status, and machine learning were combined to predict cytomegalovirus infection status.

Library preparation was by the immunoSEQ multiplex PCR assay. The authors' pipeline ran thus. A statistical classification framework was built to diagnose cytomegalovirus status from the catalog of TCR beta chain sequences. Not all clones reach the TCRdb copy of this immuneACCESS table, which keeps in-frame sequences only. Checked studies attribute under half of the gap to unresolved V genes and leave the rest unexplained. From that table come the V and J calls and clone size; the DNA was used to work out D and trimming. The sample table records tens of thousands of clones; about 95% of these occur just once. 2% to 2.5% of the sample lies in the top ten. Concerning this clone: Its antigen target is currently unknown. Base quality data are lacking; no much larger clone is found one base away. Other DNA sequences in the same sample also yield this CDR3.

The donors belonged to the validation cohort of roughly 120 subjects, which was separate from the approximately 610-subject first cohort. Via the germline V gene, CDR1 is SGHAT and CDR2 FQNNGV. The germline V end is reduced by 1 base and the J end by 7 bases; junction bases left unmatched: 7. The CDR3 goes from the cysteine to the phenylalanine over 15 residues. The only DNA kept is the CDR3, 45 bases in frame from the first base. Overall study outcomes, separate from this receptor: Subsequent analysis determined that TCRs grouped into clusters in the first cohort also showed a tendency toward co-occurrence across the roughly 120 validation repertoires, and approximately 94% of cluster scores exceeded 0. It was suggested by the authors that the approach could potentially be generalized to other disease states and immunological phenotypes. The validation cohort had no HLA typing available for a later analysis, so co-occurrence within that cohort was assessed over all 120 or so repertoires. The classifier was reported to diagnose cytomegalovirus status with high specificity and sensitivity in both the original and validation cohorts. In the study, 150 to 200 TCR beta chains were listed as associated with cytomegalovirus. In vitro tests confirmed that a few of the cytomegalovirus-associated TCR beta chains recognize cytomegalovirus antigens. While some public TCRs were present in many individuals, most TCR sequences turned up only very rarely across donors.

This TCR was recovered from a man between 18 and 29 years old in good health and CMV-seronegative. The chain links TRBV11-2 with TRBJ2-1, with TRBD2 matching 7 junction bases. The sequenced sample was PBMCs. The sequenced DNA is TGTGCCAGCAGCTTAGGGCTAGCGGCCTTAAATGAGCAGTTCTTC. Its translation reads: CASSLGLAALNEQFF.